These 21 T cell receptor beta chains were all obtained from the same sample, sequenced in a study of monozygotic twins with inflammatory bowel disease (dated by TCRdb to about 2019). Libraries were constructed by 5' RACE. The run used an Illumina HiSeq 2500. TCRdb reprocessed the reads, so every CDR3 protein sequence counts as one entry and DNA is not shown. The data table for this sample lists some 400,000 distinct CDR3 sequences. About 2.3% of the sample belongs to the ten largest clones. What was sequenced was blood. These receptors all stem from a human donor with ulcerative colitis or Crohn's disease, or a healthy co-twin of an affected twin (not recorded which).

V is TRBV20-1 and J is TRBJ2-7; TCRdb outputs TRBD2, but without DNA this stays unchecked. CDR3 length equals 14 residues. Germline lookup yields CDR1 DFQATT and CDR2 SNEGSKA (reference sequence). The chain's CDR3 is CSAQRTSGPHEQYF.

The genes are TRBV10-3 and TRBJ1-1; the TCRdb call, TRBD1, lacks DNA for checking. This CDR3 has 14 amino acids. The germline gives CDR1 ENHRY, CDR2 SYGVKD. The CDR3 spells CAISAGTVSTEAFF.

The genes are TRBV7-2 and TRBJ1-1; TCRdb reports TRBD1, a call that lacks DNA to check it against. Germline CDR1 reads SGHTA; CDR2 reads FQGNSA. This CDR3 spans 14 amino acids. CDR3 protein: CASSAAGGNTEAFF.

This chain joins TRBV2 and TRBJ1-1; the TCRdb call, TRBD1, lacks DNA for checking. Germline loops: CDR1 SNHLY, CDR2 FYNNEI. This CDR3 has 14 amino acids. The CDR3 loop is CASNYDRVDTEAFF.

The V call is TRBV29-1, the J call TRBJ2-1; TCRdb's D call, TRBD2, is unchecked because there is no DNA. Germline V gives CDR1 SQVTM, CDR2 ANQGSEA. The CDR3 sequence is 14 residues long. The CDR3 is CSVELAGKINEQFF.

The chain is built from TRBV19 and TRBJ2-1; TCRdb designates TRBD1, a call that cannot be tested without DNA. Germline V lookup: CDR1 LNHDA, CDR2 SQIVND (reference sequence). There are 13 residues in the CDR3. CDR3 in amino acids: CASIPTGLGEQFF.

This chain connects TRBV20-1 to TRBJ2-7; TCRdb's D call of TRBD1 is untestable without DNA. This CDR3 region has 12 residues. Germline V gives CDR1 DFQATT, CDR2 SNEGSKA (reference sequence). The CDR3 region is CSASSRDHEQYF.

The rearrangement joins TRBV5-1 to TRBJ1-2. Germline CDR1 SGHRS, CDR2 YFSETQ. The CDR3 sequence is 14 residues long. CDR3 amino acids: CASSSPDRNYGYTF.

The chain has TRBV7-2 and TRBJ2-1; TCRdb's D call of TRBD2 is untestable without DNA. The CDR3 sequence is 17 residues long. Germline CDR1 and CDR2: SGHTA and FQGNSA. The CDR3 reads CASSFSLREASYNEQFF.

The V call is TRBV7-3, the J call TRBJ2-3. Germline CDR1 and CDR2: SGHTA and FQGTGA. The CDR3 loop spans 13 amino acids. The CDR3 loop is CASSIDPTDTQYF.

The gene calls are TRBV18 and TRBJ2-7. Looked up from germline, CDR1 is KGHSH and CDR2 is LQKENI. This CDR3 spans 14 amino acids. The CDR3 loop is CASSPPGKVNEQYF.

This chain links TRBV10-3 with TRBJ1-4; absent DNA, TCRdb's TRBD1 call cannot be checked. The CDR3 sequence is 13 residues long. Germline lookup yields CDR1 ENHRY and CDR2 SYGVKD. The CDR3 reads CAISEDRNEKLFF.

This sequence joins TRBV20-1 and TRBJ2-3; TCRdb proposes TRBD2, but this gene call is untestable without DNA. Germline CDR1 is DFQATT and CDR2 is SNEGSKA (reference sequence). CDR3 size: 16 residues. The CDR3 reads CSASPSLAALTDTQYF.

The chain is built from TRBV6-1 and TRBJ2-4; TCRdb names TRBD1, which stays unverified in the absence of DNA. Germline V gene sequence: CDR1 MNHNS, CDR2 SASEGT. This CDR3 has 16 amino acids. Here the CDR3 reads CASSAEGGLAKNIQYF.

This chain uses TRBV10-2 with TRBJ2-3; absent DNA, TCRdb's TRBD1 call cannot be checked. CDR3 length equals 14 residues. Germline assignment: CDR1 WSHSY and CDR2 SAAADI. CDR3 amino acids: CASKNGRSTDTQYF.

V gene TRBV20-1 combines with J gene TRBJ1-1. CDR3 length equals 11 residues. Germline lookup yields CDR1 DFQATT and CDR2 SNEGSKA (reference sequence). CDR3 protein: CSASQGTEAFF.

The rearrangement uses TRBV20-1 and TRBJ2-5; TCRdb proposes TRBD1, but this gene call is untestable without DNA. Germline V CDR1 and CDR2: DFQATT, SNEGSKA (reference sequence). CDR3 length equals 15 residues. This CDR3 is CSARDSRFFEETQYF.

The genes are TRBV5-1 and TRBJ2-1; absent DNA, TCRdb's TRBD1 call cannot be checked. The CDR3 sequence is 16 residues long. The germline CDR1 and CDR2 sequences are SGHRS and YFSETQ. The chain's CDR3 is CASSLSPYRSYNEQFF.

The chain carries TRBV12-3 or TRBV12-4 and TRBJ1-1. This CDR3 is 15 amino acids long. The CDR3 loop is CASSLGSGGRTEAFF.

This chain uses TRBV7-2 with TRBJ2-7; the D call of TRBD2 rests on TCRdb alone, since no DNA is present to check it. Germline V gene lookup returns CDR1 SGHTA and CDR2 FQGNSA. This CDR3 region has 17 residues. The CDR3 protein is CASSSRTSGILSYEQYF.

CDR3 amino acids: CSARGDPLTSYNEQFF. This rearrangement joins TRBV20-1 to TRBJ2-1; TCRdb calls TRBD1, which cannot be checked without DNA. CDR3 length equals 16 residues. Germline values: CDR1 DFQATT, CDR2 SNEGSKA (reference sequence).